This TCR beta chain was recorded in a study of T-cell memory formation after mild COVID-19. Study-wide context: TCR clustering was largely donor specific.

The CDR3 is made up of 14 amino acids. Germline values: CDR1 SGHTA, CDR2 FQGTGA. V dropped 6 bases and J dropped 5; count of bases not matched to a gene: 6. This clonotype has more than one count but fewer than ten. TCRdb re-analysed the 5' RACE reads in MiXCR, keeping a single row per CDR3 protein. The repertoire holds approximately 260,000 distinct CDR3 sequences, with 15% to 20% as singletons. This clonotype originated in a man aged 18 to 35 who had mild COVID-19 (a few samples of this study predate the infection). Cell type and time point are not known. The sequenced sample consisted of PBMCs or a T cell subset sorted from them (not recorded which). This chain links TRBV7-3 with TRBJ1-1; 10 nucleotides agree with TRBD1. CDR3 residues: CASSPDRGRTEAFF. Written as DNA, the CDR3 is TGTGCCAGCAGTCCCGACAGGGGGCGGACTGAAGCTTTCTTT.